This is a list of T cell receptor beta chains from one sample in a study of OX40 agonist ivuxolimab in advanced cancers. This table comes from immunoSEQ multiplex PCR, and its TCRdb copy is limited to in-frame clones, with some not included. The data show more than 50,000 clones, with 80% to 85% seen just once and approximately 4.5% held by the top ten. The starting material was CD4+ or CD8+ T cells sorted from blood, obtained in a trial of the OX40 agonist ivuxolimab. The receptors stem from an adult with an advanced solid tumor such as melanoma, head and neck, liver or kidney cancer. Both conserved end residues are part of each CDR3. Fields, in order: D gene, clone size, V gene, J gene, CDR3 DNA, CDR3 protein. D genes are given only for firm matches. For some rows the clone size is stated as once, few or many, or as a class when expanded; others skip it.

>-|-|TRBV28|TRBJ1-4
TGTGCCAGCAGTTTTCGGGAAAAACTGTTTTTT
CASSFREKLFF
>TRBD1|-|TRBV30|TRBJ2-3
TGTGCCTGGTCCCTCCGGACAGGGTACACAGATACGCAGTATTTT
CAWSLRTGYTDTQYF
>-|-|TRBV6-5|TRBJ1-4
TGTGCCAGCAGTTATTTCCCGGCAACTAATGAAAAACTGTTTTTT
CASSYFPATNEKLFF
>-|-|TRBV5-1|TRBJ1-2
TGCGCCAGCAGCTTGCATTCCACCGCTAACTATGGCTACACCTTC
CASSLHSTANYGYTF
>-|-|TRBV7-3|TRBJ2-1
TGTGCCAGCAGCCCAGGGGTTAGCTCCTACAATGAGCAGTTCTTC
CASSPGVSSYNEQFF
>-|-|TRBV11-1|TRBJ2-3
TGTGCCAGCAGCTTCGCGGGTTCTAGCACAGATACGCAGTATTTT
CASSFAGSSTDTQYF
>TRBD1|-|TRBV11-1|TRBJ1-1
TGTGCCAGCAGCTTAGCGGACCCAGGACAGGGTGAAGCTTTCTTT
CASSLADPGQGEAFF
>-|-|TRBV5-6|TRBJ2-1
TGTGCCAGCAGTTTCTCCGGGGACAATGAGCAGTTCTTC
CASSFSGDNEQFF
>TRBD1|-|TRBV18|TRBJ2-7
TGTGCCAGCTCTCCTGGACAGGCCCACGAGCAGTACTTC
CASSPGQAHEQYF
>TRBD2|-|TRBV6-1|TRBJ2-5
TGTGCCAGCAGTGTAAGCCTAGCGGGGGTTGAGACCCAGTACTTC
CASSVSLAGVETQYF
>-|-|TRBV5-4|TRBJ2-7
TGTGCCAGCGCCCTCGGGAACACCTACGAGCAGTACTTC
CASALGNTYEQYF
>-|-|TRBV5-1|TRBJ2-7
TGCGCCAGCAGCTTGGTCCCGGCCTCGGGGGAGCAGTACTTC
CASSLVPASGEQYF
>-|-|TRBV5-4|TRBJ2-5
TGTGCCAGCAGCTCGACCGGGACGGTGGGAGAGACCCAGTACTTC
CASSSTGTVGETQYF
>-|-|TRBV28|TRBJ1-2
TGTGCCAGCAGCTGGGGTCTCTATGGCTACACCTTC
CASSWGLYGYTF
>-|-|TRBV6-1|TRBJ1-2
TGTGCCAGCAGTGACCCATCAGGGATCCCCCTCTATGGCTACACCTTC
CASSDPSGIPLYGYTF
>TRBD1|-|TRBV5-5|TRBJ2-7
TGTGCCAGCAGTACAGGACAGGGGCGCGACGAGCAGTACTTC
CASSTGQGRDEQYF
>-|-|TRBV28|TRBJ1-5
TGTGCCAGCAGTTCCAGGGGCGGAATTAGAGTTCAGCCCCAGCATTTT
CASSSRGGIRVQPQHF
>TRBD2|-|TRBV6-6|TRBJ2-1
TGTGCCAGCAGTTACTCGCATCCTAGCGGAGGTAATGAGCAGTTCTTC
CASSYSHPSGGNEQFF
>TRBD2|-|TRBV10-3|TRBJ2-1
TGTGCCATCAACCCTAGCGGGAGTATATATGAGCAGTTCTTC
CAINPSGSIYEQFF
>-|-|TRBV29-1|TRBJ2-1
TGCAGCGTCGGGGGGCAGATCCATGAGCAGTTCTTC
CSVGGQIHEQFF
>-|-|TRBV21-1|TRBJ2-1
TGTGCCAGCAGCAAAATCCGTGAGAGGCAGGGGACCTACAATGAGCAGTTCTTC
CASSKIRERQGTYNEQFF
>-|-|TRBV18|TRBJ1-2
TGTGCCAGCTCACTTAATGAGGGTAGCGGTGGCTACACCTTC
CASSLNEGSGGYTF
>TRBD1|few|TRBV6-1|TRBJ1-5
TGTGCCAGCAGTGAACAGGGGGAGGATCAGCCCCAGCATTTT
CASSEQGEDQPQHF
>TRBD1|-|TRBV7-9|TRBJ1-4
TGTGCCAGCAGCTTAGCGACAGGGCGAAAACTGTTTTTT
CASSLATGRKLFF
>-|-|TRBV5-1|TRBJ1-1
TGCGCCAGCAGCTTAGAGGCGACAGCGAACACTGAAGCTTTCTTT
CASSLEATANTEAFF
>TRBD2|few|TRBV5-1|TRBJ2-1
TGCGCCAGCAGCTTGGCCCCAGGACTAGCGGGAGGCGTGAGATACAATGAGCAGTTCTTC
CASSLAPGLAGGVRYNEQFF
>TRBD1|-|TRBV2|TRBJ2-1
TGTGCCAGCAGTGATACGGGACAGGGGTACAATGAGCAGTTCTTC
CASSDTGQGYNEQFF
>-|-|TRBV7-6|TRBJ1-4
TGTGCCAGCAGCTTAGCGCCGGCAGATGAAAAACTGTTTTTT
CASSLAPADEKLFF
>-|-|TRBV7-6|TRBJ2-7
TGTGCCAGCAGCCAAGGGACATCAAGTCGAACCGAGCAGTACTTC
CASSQGTSSRTEQYF
>-|-|TRBV7-2|TRBJ2-5
TGTGCCAGCAGCTCTCTAGGTGAAGAGACCCAGTACTTC
CASSSLGEETQYF
>-|-|TRBV12-1|TRBJ2-2
TGTGCCAGCAGCTTGACAGGGACGAACACCGGGGAGCTGTTTTTT
CASSLTGTNTGELFF
>-|-|TRBV28|TRBJ2-5
TGTGCCAGCAGTTTCTCCCAACCCCAAGAGACCCAGTACTTC
CASSFSQPQETQYF
>-|-|TRBV2|TRBJ2-5
TGTGCCAGCAGTTTGGACACCCAAGAGACCCAGTACTTC
CASSLDTQETQYF
>TRBD2|-|TRBV18|TRBJ2-7
TGTGCCAGCTCACCAGGTTCCGGGGACTACTACGAGCAGTACTTC
CASSPGSGDYYEQYF
>TRBD2|-|TRBV11-2|TRBJ2-5
TGTGCCAGCAGCTTCGGGACTAGCGGGAGCGTAGAGACCCAGTACTTC
CASSFGTSGSVETQYF
>-|-|TRBV28|TRBJ2-1
TGTGCCAGCAGTTTCCCGGTTTATAGCGGTTTGGAGCAGTTCTTC
CASSFPVYSGLEQFF
>-|-|TRBV18|TRBJ1-4
TGTGCCAGCTCACCTCCTAACCCGGATGGGTCCGCCGAAAAACTGTTTTTT
CASSPPNPDGSAEKLFF
>TRBD1|-|TRBV5-4|TRBJ2-3
TGTGCCAGCAGCTTGGCAGGGGGCTACGATACGCAGTATTTT
CASSLAGGYDTQYF
>-|once|TRBV5-4|TRBJ2-3
TGTGCCAGCAGCTTGTCCGTGGGCGGGCTCGCAGATACGCAGTATTTT
CASSLSVGGLADTQYF
>-|-|TRBV28|TRBJ2-1
TGTGCCAGCAGCCGCCCTAGCGATTATTACAATGAGCAGTTCTTC
CASSRPSDYYNEQFF
>-|-|TRBV28|TRBJ2-5
TGTGCCAGCAGTTTCATTAGGGCCCAAGAGACCCAGTACTTC
CASSFIRAQETQYF
>TRBD1|few|TRBV9|TRBJ2-7
TGTGCCAGCAGCAGTAGTGGGGGGACAGGGTCCTACGAGCAGTACTTC
CASSSSGGTGSYEQYF
>-|-|TRBV29-1|TRBJ2-3
TGCAGCGTTGAAGGAGCATGGGATTTCACAGATACGCAGTATTTT
CSVEGAWDFTDTQYF
>-|-|TRBV30|TRBJ2-3
TGTGCCTGGAGACTCTATGGGCCGGGAGCTACAGATACGCAGTATTTT
CAWRLYGPGATDTQYF
>TRBD1|-|TRBV11-2|TRBJ2-7
TGTGCCAGCAGCTTAGCTGTGACAGGGAACTACGAGCAGTACTTC
CASSLAVTGNYEQYF
>TRBD1|-|TRBV2|TRBJ1-5
TGTGCCAGCAGGGAGACAGGGTTTGGTCAGCCCCAGCATTTT
CASRETGFGQPQHF
>-|-|TRBV28|TRBJ2-7
TGTGCCAGCAGTTTGCGGACAACCTACGAGCAGTACTTC
CASSLRTTYEQYF
>TRBD2|-|TRBV4-1|TRBJ2-5
TGCGCCAGCAGCCAATTGGCGGGGGGGGGCCTTCAAGAGACCCAGTACTTC
CASSQLAGGGLQETQYF
>TRBD1|-|TRBV9|TRBJ2-2
TGTGCCAGCAGCGCCGGGACAGCGAACACCGGGGAGCTGTTTTTT
CASSAGTANTGELFF
>-|-|TRBV28|TRBJ2-7
TGTGCCAGCCGCCCTGGGGGGACTTTCGAGCAGTACTTC
CASRPGGTFEQYF